Following are 5 T cell receptor beta chains from one sample sequenced in a study of OX40 agonist ivuxolimab in advanced cancers. This table comes from immunoSEQ multiplex PCR, and its TCRdb copy is limited to in-frame clones, with some not included. The sample records 40,000 to 55,000 clones, approximately 80% being singletons. Sequencing was performed on CD4+ or CD8+ T cells sorted from blood, taken in a trial of the OX40 agonist ivuxolimab. The receptor set was obtained from an adult with an advanced solid tumor such as melanoma, head and neck, liver or kidney cancer.

This clone has only one observation. The V and J genes are TRBV6-1 and TRBJ1-1; D is unclear. Looked up from germline, CDR1 is MNHNS and CDR2 is SASEGT. V lost 3 bases and J lost 3, with 14 bases in between. This CDR3 comprises 15 residues. CDR3 nucleotide sequence: TGTGCCAGCAGTGATAAGGGTGGAGTGTACACTGAAGCTTTCTTT. This gives the protein CASSDKGGVYTEAFF.

The V and J genes are TRBV27 and TRBJ2-2, with no clear D. The germline V gene has CDR1 MNHEY and CDR2 SMNVEV (reference sequence). The ends were cut back, 5 bases at V and 7 bases at J, with 14 bases in the middle. The CDR3 covers 14 residues. For the CDR3, the DNA is TGTGCCAGCAGTCCCCTGTTGTTGGACGGGGAGCTGTTTTTT. Translation: CASSPLLLDGELFF.

The rearrangement uses TRBV29-1 and TRBJ2-5; a weak D match, TRBD2 (5 bases). Between the trimmed V and J ends, which lost 7 bases and 3 bases, there was a span of 12 bases. This CDR3 is built from 12 residues. Germline V CDR1 and CDR2: SQVTM, ANQGSEA. Here the CDR3 DNA reads TGCAGCGCTATGGGAGCTGAAGAGACCCAGTACTTC. Its translation: CSAMGAEETQYF. Drawing the rest from reference TRBV29-1 and TRBJ2-5, the complete variable domain is SAVISQKPSRDICQRGTSLTIQCQVDSQVTMMFWYRQQPGQSLTLIATANQGSEATYESGFVIDKFPISRPNLTFSTLTVSNMSPEDSSIYLCSAMGAEETQYFGPGTRLLVL.

The V gene is TRBV19, the J gene TRBJ2-1; 12 bases line up with TRBD2. This CDR3 has 16 residues. Germline loops: CDR1 LNHDA, CDR2 SQIVND (reference sequence). V dropped 5 bases and J dropped 8; count of bases not matched to a gene: 10. CDR3 nucleotides: TGTGCCAGTAGTGCCGGACTAGCGGGGAATGGGTATGAGCAGTTCTTC. It encodes CASSAGLAGNGYEQFF.

The chain combines TRBV5-6 with TRBJ2-6; D tentatively fits TRBD1 or TRBD2 (5 bases each). Germline assignment: CDR1 SGHDT and CDR2 YYEEEE. The CDR3 runs to 16 residues. The V and J ends lost 0 bases and 4 bases respectively, with 11 bases between them. The CDR3 protein is CASSLAGGSGANVLTF. CDR3 DNA sequence: TGTGCCAGCAGCTTGGCTGGGGGAAGCGGGGCCAACGTCCTGACTTTC.